This T cell receptor (beta chain) comes out of a study of cytomegalovirus exposure and HLA in healthy donors. Study outcomes and limitations: Most of the CMV-associated TCR beta chains (in a later analysis) appeared to be HLA-restricted.

The donors were healthy bone marrow donors. Of note for this clone: Its antigen is unknown.

Use of 60 Vbeta and 13 Jbeta primers characterized the PCR. In the original workflow: The authors later counted 70 million to 85 million unique TCR beta chains, some 11 million of them shared. This table comes from immunoSEQ multiplex PCR, and its TCRdb copy is limited to in-frame clones, with some not included. V and J calls plus clone size are reproduced from that table; the DNA served to infer D and trimming. The table lists some 130,000 clones, around 77% of them singletons. The CDR3 runs to 14 residues. In germline, CDR1 is SEHNR, CDR2 FQNEAQ (reference sequence). The trim removed 2 bases at V and 6 bases at J, leaving 5 bases unmatched.

The sequenced sample consisted of PBMCs. The rearrangement joins TRBV7-9 to TRBJ2-7, with 9 bases that match TRBD1. This clonotype was obtained from a woman in her forties or fifties in good health and CMV-seronegative. CDR3 protein: CASSLMDRGGEQYF. CDR3 sequence (DNA): TGTGCCAGCAGCTTAATGGACAGGGGAGGCGAGCAGTACTTC.